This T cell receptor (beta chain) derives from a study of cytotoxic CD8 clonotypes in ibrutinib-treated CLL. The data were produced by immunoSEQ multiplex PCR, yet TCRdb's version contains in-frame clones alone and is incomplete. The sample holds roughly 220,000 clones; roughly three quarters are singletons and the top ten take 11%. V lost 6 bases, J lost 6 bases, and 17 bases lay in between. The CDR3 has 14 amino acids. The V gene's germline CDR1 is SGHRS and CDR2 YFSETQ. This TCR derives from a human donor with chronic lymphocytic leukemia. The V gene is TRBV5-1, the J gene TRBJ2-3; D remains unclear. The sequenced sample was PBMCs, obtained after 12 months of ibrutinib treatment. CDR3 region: CASNVRPIEDTQYF. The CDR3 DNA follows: TGCGCCAGCAACGTCCGCCCCATCGAGGATACGCAGTATTTT.